This passage covers 16 T cell receptor beta chains from one sample sequenced in a study of control samples from healthy donors and cancer patients. Sequencing used immunoSEQ multiplex PCR; TCRdb keeps in-frame clones, though not all of them. The data contain some 100,000 clones, around three quarters of them singletons. The sample consisted of blood. These receptors all stem from a woman aged 25 to 45 in good health.

The rearrangement uses TRBV20-1 and TRBJ1-1, with 7 positions matching TRBD1. The junction had 11 bases not matched to a gene; V was cut back by 3 bases and J by 7 bases. Germline V gives CDR1 DFQATT, CDR2 SNEGSKA (reference sequence). The CDR3 totals 14 residues. In nucleotides, the CDR3 is TGCAGTGCTAGTAGAGGGGACAGTGATGGTGAAGCTTTCTTT. Translating gives CSASRGDSDGEAFF.

This clone appeared once. The gene calls are TRBV9 and TRBJ1-3; D perhaps matches TRBD1 (6 bases). Trimming removed 4 bases from V and 0 bases from J, with 14 bases in between. The CDR3 runs to 16 residues. Germline V gives CDR1 SGDLS, CDR2 YYNGEE. The CDR3 protein is CASSLQGGGSGNTIYF. In DNA form, the CDR3 reads TGTGCCAGCAGCTTACAAGGGGGTGGCTCTGGAAACACCATATATTTT.

This chain uses TRBV20-1 with TRBJ1-2; D is perhaps TRBD1 (6 bases). This CDR3 has 11 residues. Deletions cut 6 bases from V and 8 bases from J, with 13 bases between. Per the germline V gene, CDR1 is DFQATT and CDR2 is SNEGSKA (reference sequence). DNA for the CDR3: TGCAGTGCGACTAGGGGGGTGGGCTACACCTTC. It specifies CSATRGVGYTF.

The chain links TRBV7-9 to TRBJ2-7, with D possibly being TRBD1 (6 bases). CDR3 length equals 14 residues. Germline assignment: CDR1 SEHNR and CDR2 FQNEAQ (reference sequence). The V gene lost 3 bases and the J gene lost 0 bases, with 9 bases spanning the gap. The CDR3 loop is CASSLDSHSYEQYF. DNA of the CDR3: TGTGCCAGCAGCTTGGACAGTCACTCCTACGAGCAGTACTTC.

The CDR3 nucleotides read TGTGCCTGGAGAACCTCGGGGGTTGGCGAAAAACTGTTTTTT. It codes for CAWRTSGVGEKLFF. This chain uses TRBV30 with TRBJ1-4, with a weak D call TRBD1 (5 bases). The CDR3 length is 14 residues. Germline V gene lookup returns CDR1 GTSNPN and CDR2 SVGIG (reference sequence). V was clipped by 3 bases and J by 8 bases, with 16 bases between them.

This chain connects TRBV18 to TRBJ2-2; D may correspond to TRBD1 or TRBD2 (5 bases each). V dropped 3 bases and J dropped 13 bases, with 18 bases sitting between them. This CDR3 is 14 amino acids long. The V gene's germline CDR1 is KGHSH and CDR2 LQKENI. CDR3 in amino acids: CASSPQDGAGGLFF. CDR3 nucleotide sequence: TGTGCCAGCTCACCTCAAGACGGGGCCGGCGGGCTGTTTTTT. The full variable domain, with the rest looked up from reference TRBV18 and TRBJ2-2, is NAGVMQNPRHLVRRRGQEARLRCSPMKGHSHVYWYRQLPEEGLKFMVYLQKENIIDESGMPKERFSAEFPKEGPSILRIQQVVRGDSAAYFCASSPQDGAGGLFFGEGSRLTVL.

The rearrangement uses TRBV5-1 and TRBJ2-7, with 7 bases matching TRBD1. From germline, CDR1 is SGHRS and CDR2 YFSETQ. V was pared by 1 base and J by 3 bases, with 7 bases of the junction left unmatched. There are 15 residues in the CDR3. CDR3 DNA sequence: TGCGCCAGCAGCTTGTCGTTGGACAGGCGCTACGAGCAGTACTTC. The encoded protein is CASSLSLDRRYEQYF.

This clone was observed once. The chain joins TRBV19 to TRBJ2-3; TRBD2 matches 9 bases. J lost 1 base, V lost 4 bases, and 6 bases had no gene match. There are 16 residues in the CDR3. Germline lookup yields CDR1 LNHDA and CDR2 SQIVND (reference sequence). CDR3 coding DNA: TGTGCCAGTAGTAGCGGGGGGGCCATAGGCACAGATACGCAGTATTTT. The encoded protein is CASSSGGAIGTDTQYF.

The rearrangement joins TRBV13 to TRBJ1-1, with D perhaps matching TRBD1 (6 bases). CDR1 and CDR2 (germline): PRHDT, FYEKMQ (reference sequence). This CDR3 contains 15 residues. V lost 5 bases and J lost 4, with 17 bases in between. DNA of the CDR3: TGTGCCAGCAGCCCGCGGGGGGGCCGTGGCACTGAAGCTTTCTTT. Amino acid sequence: CASSPRGGRGTEAFF.

The genes are TRBV30 and TRBJ2-1, with unresolved D. Looked up from germline, CDR1 is GTSNPN and CDR2 is SVGIG (reference sequence). V lost 0 bases, J lost 10 bases, and 7 bases lay in between. This CDR3 has 11 residues. CDR3 bases: TGTGCCTGGAGTGTACTTTGGGAGCAGTTCTTC. The encoded protein is CAWSVLWEQFF.

The gene calls are TRBV6-6 and TRBJ2-2; D is unclear. Looked up from germline, CDR1 is MNHNY and CDR2 is SVGAGI (reference sequence). The germline V and J ends were trimmed by 7 bases and 7 bases, with 19 bases remaining between them. This CDR3 is built from 15 residues. CDR3 nucleotides: TGTGCCAGCATCTCCAAAGGGCAGGCGAGCGGGGAGCTGTTTTTT. Amino acids: CASISKGQASGELFF.

The chain couples TRBV18 to TRBJ2-3; tentative D call: TRBD2 (7 bases). Germline values: CDR1 KGHSH, CDR2 LQKENI. The CDR3 consists of 15 residues. Trimming left V 1 base short and J 2 bases short, with 10 bases between. This CDR3 reads CASSPLRGLTDTQYF. CDR3 sequence (DNA): TGTGCCAGCTCACCACTGCGGGGGCTCACAGATACGCAGTATTTT.

The chain combines TRBV9 with TRBJ2-7; TRBD2 aligns across 9 bases. This CDR3 is 14 amino acids long. Germline V gene lookup returns CDR1 SGDLS and CDR2 YYNGEE. V lost 0 bases, J lost 4 bases, and 2 bases stayed unmatched. CDR3 bases: TGTGCCAGCAGCGTAGGCGGGGGGGCATACGAGCAGTACTTC. The encoded protein is CASSVGGGAYEQYF.

This chain links TRBV9 with TRBJ1-6, with D maybe TRBD1 (6 bases). The CDR3 has 14 amino acids. V was shortened by 4 bases and J by 7 bases, with 12 bases between the two germline ends. From germline, CDR1 is SGDLS and CDR2 YYNGEE. As DNA, the CDR3 is TGTGCCAGCAGCCAGCGACAGGACAATTCACCCCTCCACTTT. Amino acids: CASSQRQDNSPLHF.

In this sample, this clone turned up many times. The CDR3 loop is CSVEEGGNEQFF. The CDR3 nucleotides read TGCAGCGTTGAAGAGGGTGGAAATGAGCAGTTCTTC. V gene TRBV29-1 combines with J gene TRBJ2-1; D remains unclear. Germline CDR1 is SQVTM and CDR2 is ANQGSEA. V was cut by 0 bases and J by 7 bases, with 7 bases left in between. The CDR3 runs 12 residues.

This rearrangement joins TRBV3-1 (or the pseudogene TRBV3-2) to TRBJ1-6, with 8 bases aligning to TRBD1. J gave up 6 bases and V 1 base, and 8 bases lay outside the gene matches. The CDR3 extends over 17 amino acids. Per germline, CDR1 LGHDT and CDR2 YNNKEL (reference sequence). CDR3 nucleotide sequence: TGTGCCAGCAGCCAAGTTAACACAGGGGGATTTAATTCACCCCTCCACTTT. It is translated as CASSQVNTGGFNSPLHF.